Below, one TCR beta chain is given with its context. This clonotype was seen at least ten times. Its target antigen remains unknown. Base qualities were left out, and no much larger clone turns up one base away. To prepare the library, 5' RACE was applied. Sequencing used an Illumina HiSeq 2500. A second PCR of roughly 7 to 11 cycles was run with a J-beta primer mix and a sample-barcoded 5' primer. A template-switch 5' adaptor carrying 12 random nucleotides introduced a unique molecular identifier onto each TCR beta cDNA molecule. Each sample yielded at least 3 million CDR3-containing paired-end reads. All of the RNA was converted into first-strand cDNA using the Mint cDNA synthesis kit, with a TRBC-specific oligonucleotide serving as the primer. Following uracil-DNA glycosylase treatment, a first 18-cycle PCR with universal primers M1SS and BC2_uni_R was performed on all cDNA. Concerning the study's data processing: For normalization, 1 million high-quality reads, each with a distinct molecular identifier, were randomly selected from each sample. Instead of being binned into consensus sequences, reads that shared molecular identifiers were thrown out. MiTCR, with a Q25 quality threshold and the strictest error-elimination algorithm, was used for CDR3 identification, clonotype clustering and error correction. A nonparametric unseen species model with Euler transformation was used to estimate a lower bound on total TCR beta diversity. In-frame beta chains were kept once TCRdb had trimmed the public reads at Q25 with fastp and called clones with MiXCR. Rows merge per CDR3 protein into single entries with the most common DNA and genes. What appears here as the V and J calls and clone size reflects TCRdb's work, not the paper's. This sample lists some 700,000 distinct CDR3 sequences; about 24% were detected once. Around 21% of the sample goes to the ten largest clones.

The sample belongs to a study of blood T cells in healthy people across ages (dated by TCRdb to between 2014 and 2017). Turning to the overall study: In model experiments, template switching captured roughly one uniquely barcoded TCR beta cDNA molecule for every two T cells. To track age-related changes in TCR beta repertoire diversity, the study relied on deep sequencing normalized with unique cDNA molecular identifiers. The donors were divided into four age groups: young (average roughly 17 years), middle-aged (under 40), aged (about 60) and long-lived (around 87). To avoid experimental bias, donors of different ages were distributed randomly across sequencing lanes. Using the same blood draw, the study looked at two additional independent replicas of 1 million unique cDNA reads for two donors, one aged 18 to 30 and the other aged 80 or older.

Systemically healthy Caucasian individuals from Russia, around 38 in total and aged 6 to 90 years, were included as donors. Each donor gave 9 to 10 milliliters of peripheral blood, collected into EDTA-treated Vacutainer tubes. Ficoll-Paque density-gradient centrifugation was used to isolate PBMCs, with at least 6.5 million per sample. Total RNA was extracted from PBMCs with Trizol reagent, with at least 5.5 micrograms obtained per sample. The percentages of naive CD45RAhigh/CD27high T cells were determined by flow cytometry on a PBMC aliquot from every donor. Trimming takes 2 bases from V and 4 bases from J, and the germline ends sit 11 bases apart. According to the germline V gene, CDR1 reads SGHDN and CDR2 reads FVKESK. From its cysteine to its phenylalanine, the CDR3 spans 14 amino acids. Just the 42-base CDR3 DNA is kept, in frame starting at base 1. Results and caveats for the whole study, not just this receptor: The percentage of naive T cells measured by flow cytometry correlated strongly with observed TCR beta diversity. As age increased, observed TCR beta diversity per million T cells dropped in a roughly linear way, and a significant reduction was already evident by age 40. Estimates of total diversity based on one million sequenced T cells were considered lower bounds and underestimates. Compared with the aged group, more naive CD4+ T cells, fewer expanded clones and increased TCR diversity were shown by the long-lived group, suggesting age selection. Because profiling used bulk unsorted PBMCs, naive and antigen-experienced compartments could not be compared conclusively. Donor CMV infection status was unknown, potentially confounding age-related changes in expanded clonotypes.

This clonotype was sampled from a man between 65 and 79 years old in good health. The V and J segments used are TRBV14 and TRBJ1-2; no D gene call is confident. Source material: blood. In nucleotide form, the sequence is TGTGCCAGCAGCCAATTGGGGAGCACCTATGGCTACACCTTC. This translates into CASSQLGSTYGYTF.